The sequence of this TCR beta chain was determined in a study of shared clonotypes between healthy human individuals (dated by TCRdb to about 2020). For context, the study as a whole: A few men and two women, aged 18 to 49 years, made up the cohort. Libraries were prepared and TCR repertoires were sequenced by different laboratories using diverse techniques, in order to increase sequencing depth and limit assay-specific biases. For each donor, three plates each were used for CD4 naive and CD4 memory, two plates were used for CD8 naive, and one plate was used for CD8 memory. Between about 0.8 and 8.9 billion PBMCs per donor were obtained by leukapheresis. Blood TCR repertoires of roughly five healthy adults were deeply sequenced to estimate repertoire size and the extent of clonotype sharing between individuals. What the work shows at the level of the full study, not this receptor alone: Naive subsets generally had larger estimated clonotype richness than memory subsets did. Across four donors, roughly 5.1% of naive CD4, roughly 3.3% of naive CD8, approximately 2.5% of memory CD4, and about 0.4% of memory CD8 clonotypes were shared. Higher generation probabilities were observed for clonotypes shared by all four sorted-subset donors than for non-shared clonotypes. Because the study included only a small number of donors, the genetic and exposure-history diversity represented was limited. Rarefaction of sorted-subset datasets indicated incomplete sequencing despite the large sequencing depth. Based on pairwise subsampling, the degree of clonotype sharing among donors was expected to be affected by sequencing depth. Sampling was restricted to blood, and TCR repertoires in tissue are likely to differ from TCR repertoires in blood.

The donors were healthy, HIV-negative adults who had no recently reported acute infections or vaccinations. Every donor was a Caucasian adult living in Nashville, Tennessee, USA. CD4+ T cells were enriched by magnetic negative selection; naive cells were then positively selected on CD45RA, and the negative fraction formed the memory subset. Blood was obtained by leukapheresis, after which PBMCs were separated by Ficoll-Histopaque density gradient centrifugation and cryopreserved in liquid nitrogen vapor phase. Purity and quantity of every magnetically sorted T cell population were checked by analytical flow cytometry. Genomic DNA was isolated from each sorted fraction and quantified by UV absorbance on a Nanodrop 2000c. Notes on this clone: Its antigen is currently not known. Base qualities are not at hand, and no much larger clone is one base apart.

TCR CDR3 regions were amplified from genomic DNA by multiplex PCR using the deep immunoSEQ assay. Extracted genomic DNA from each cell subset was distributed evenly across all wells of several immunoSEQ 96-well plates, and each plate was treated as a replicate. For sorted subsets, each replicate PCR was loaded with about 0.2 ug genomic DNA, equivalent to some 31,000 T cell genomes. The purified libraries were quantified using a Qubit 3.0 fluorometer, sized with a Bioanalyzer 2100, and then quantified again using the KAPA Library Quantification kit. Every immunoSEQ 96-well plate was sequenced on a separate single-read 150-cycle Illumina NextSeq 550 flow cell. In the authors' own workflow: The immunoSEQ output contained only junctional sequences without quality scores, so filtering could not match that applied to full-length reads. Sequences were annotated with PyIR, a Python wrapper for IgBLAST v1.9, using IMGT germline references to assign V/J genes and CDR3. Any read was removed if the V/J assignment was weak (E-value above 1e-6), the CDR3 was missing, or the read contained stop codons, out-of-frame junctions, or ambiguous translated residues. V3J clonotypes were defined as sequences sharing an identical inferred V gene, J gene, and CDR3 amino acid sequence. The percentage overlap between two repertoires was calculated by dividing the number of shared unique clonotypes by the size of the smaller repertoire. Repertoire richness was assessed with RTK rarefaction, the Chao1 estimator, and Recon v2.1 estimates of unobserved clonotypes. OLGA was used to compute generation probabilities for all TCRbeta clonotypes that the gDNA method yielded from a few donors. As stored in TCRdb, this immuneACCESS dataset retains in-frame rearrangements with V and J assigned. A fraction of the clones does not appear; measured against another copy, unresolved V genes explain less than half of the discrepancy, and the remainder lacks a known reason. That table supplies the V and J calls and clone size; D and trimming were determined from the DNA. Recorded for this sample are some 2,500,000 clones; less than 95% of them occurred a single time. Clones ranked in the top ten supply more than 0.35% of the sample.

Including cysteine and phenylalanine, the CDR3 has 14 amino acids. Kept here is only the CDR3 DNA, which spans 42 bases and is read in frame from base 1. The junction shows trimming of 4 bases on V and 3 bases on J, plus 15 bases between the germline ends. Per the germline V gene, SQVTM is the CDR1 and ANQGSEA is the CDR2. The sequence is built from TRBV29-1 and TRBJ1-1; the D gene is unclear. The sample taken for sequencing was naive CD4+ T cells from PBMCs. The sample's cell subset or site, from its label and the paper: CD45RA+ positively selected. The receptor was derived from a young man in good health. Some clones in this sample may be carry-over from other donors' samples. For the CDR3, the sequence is CSVGFRLQDTEAFF. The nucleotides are TGCAGCGTTGGATTTCGACTTCAGGACACTGAAGCTTTCTTT.